This T cell receptor beta chain was observed in a study of blood T cell repertoires in COVID-19. Profiled with immunoSEQ multiplex PCR; TCRdb holds only in-frame clones, not every one. Seen here are about 190,000 clones, almost 90% observed once, and the top ten hold 0.62%. Trimming shortened V by 0 bases and J by 10 bases, and 14 bases separated the two germline ends. The CDR3 totals 14 residues. CDR1 is SGHAT, CDR2 FQNNGV, per germline. The specimen sequenced was peripheral blood. This TCR derives from a man aged 50 or older with acute or convalescent COVID-19. The gene calls are TRBV11-2 and TRBJ2-3; D gene ambiguous. CDR3 nucleotide sequence: TGTGCCAGCAGCTTAGACGACTTATGGTTCGCGCAGTATTTT. Translation: CASSLDDLWFAQYF.